Listed below are T cell receptor beta chains from one sample, sequenced in a study of PD-1 blockade in classical Hodgkin lymphoma. Repertoires were generated with immunoSEQ multiplex PCR, while TCRdb's copy carries only in-frame clones and drops some. The sample gives 110,000 or so clones, more than 70% of which show up once; around 17% is in the top ten. The sample consisted of peripheral blood mononuclear cells (PBMCs), taken before the fourth cycle of nivolumab. These receptors all come from a human donor with classical Hodgkin lymphoma. Both conserved end residues are part of each CDR3. Each record gives: clone size, D gene, J gene, V gene, CDR3 DNA, CDR3 protein. D genes are given only for firm matches. Clone size is given for some rows only: seen once, a few or many times, or a class if the clone is expanded.

clone size: -
D gene: -
J gene: TRBJ1-3
V gene: TRBV10-3
CDR3 DNA: TGTGCCATCAGTGAGTCTGCGAACACCATATATTTT
CDR3 protein: CAISESANTIYF

clone size: -
D gene: TRBD2
J gene: TRBJ2-1
V gene: TRBV7-9
CDR3 DNA: TGTGCCAGCCGGCGGGAGGGCGTGTATGAGCAGTTCTTC
CDR3 protein: CASRREGVYEQFF

clone size: -
D gene: -
J gene: TRBJ2-7
V gene: TRBV5-1
CDR3 DNA: TGCGCCAGCAGCTTGAGCCAGGGGACGACCTACGAGCAGTACTTC
CDR3 protein: CASSLSQGTTYEQYF

clone size: -
D gene: -
J gene: TRBJ1-1
V gene: TRBV6-6
CDR3 DNA: TGTGCCACCCTATCGAGGTCCGGTGAAGCTTTCTTT
CDR3 protein: CATLSRSGEAFF

clone size: -
D gene: -
J gene: TRBJ2-5
V gene: TRBV25-1
CDR3 DNA: TGTGCCAGCAGTGAATTGGGGTTCTGGGCTCGAGAGACCCAGTACTTC
CDR3 protein: CASSELGFWARETQYF

clone size: -
D gene: TRBD2
J gene: TRBJ2-7
V gene: TRBV4-3
CDR3 DNA: TGCGCCAGCAGCCAAGGGGAGGGCGTGTCCTACGAGCAGTACTTC
CDR3 protein: CASSQGEGVSYEQYF

clone size: -
D gene: -
J gene: TRBJ2-7
V gene: TRBV28
CDR3 DNA: TGTGCCAGCAGTTTCCAGGGGCCCGAACAGACGTCCTACGAGCAGTACTTC
CDR3 protein: CASSFQGPEQTSYEQYF

clone size: -
D gene: -
J gene: TRBJ2-1
V gene: TRBV2
CDR3 DNA: TGTGCCAGCAGTGAAGTGGGGCGTAGCTTGAATGAGCAGTTCTTC
CDR3 protein: CASSEVGRSLNEQFF

clone size: -
D gene: -
J gene: TRBJ2-1
V gene: TRBV11-2
CDR3 DNA: TGTGCCAGCAGCTTTCACCCCGCAGGGGGGAATGAGCAGTTCTTC
CDR3 protein: CASSFHPAGGNEQFF

clone size: -
D gene: TRBD1
J gene: TRBJ1-1
V gene: TRBV29-1
CDR3 DNA: TGCAGCGTTGTGGGGTCAGGGGGTGAATCTGAAGCTTTCTTT
CDR3 protein: CSVVGSGGESEAFF

clone size: -
D gene: -
J gene: TRBJ2-7
V gene: TRBV10-2
CDR3 DNA: TGCGCCAGCAGTCCTTACCCGACAGGCTCCTACGAGCAGTACTTC
CDR3 protein: CASSPYPTGSYEQYF

clone size: -
D gene: TRBD1
J gene: TRBJ1-4
V gene: TRBV6-6
CDR3 DNA: TGTGCCAGCAGTCCACAGGGGTCCGCTAATGAAAAACTGTTTTTT
CDR3 protein: CASSPQGSANEKLFF

clone size: -
D gene: TRBD1
J gene: TRBJ2-1
V gene: TRBV19
CDR3 DNA: TGTGCCAGTAGTATAGATCTACCGGGACAGGGAACCTACAATGAGCAGTTCTTC
CDR3 protein: CASSIDLPGQGTYNEQFF

clone size: few
D gene: TRBD1
J gene: TRBJ1-1
V gene: TRBV19
CDR3 DNA: TGTGCCAGTAGTATGGACAGGGATTACCCTGAAGCTTTCTTT
CDR3 protein: CASSMDRDYPEAFF

clone size: -
D gene: TRBD2
J gene: TRBJ2-1
V gene: TRBV11-2
CDR3 DNA: TGTGCCAGCAGCCCGACGAGGGCGGGGGGCAACTTCTTC
CDR3 protein: CASSPTRAGGNFF

clone size: -
D gene: -
J gene: TRBJ2-3
V gene: TRBV14
CDR3 DNA: TGTGCCAGCAGCCCCTTCGTAGCCTCGAACACAGATACGCAGTATTTT
CDR3 protein: CASSPFVASNTDTQYF

clone size: -
D gene: -
J gene: TRBJ1-2
V gene: TRBV6-6
CDR3 DNA: TGTGCCAGCAGTCAGAAATATGGCTACACCTTC
CDR3 protein: CASSQKYGYTF